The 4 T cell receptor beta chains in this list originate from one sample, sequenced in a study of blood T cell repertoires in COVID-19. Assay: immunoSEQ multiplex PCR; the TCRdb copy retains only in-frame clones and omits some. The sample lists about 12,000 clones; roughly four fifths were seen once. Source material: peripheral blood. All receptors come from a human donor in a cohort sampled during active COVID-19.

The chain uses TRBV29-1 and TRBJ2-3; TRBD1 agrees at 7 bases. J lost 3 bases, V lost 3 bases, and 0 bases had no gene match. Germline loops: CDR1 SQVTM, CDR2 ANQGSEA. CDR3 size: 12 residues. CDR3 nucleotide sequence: TGCAGCGTTGAGACAGGGACAGATACGCAGTATTTT. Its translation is CSVETGTDTQYF.

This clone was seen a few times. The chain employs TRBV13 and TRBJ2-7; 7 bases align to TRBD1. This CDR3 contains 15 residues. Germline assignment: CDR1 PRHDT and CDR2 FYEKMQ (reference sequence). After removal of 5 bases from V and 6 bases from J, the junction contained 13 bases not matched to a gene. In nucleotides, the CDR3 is TGTGCCAGCAGCCCGAACAGGGGCGAAACGGGCGAGCAGTACTTC. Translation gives CASSPNRGETGEQYF.

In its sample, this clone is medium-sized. CDR3: CATSDLLAEQFF. The CDR3 DNA follows: TGTGCCACCAGTGATTTACTAGCGGAGCAGTTCTTC. This rearrangement joins TRBV24-1 to TRBJ2-1; 7 bases match TRBD2. Germline CDR1 KGHDR, CDR2 SFDVKD. V lost 1 base and J lost 10; bases outside the gene matches: 0. The CDR3 has 12 amino acids.

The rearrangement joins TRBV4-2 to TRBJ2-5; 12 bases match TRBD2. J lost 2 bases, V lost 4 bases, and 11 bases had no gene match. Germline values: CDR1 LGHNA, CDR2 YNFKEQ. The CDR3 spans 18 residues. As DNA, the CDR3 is TGTGCCAGCAGCCTCTTAGCCCGGACTAGCGGGGTTCAAGAGACCCAGTACTTC. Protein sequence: CASSLLARTSGVQETQYF.